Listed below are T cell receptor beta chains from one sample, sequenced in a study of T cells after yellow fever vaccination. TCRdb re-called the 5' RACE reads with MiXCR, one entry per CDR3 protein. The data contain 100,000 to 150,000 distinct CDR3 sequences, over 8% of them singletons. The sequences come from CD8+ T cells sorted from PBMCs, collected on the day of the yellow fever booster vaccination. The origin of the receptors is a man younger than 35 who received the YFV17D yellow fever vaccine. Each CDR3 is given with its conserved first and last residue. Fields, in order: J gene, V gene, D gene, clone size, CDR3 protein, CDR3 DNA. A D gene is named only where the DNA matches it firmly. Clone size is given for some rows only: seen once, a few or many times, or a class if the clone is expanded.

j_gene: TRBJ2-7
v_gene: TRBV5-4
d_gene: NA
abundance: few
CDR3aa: CASSLGAGSPYEQYF
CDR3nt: TGTGCCAGCAGCTTGGGAGCAGGGTCTCCCTACGAGCAGTACTTC

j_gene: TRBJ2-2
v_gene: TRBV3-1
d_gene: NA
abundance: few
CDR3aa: CASRDRGFDTGELFF
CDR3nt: TGTGCCAGCAGAGACCGAGGGTTCGACACCGGGGAGCTGTTTTTT

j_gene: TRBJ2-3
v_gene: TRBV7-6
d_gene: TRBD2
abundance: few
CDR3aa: CASMPLAATFTDTQYF
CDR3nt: TGTGCCAGCATGCCCCTAGCGGCGACCTTCACAGATACGCAGTATTTT

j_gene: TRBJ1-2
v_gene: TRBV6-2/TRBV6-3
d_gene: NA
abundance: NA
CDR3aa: CASSFDSPDLDGYTF
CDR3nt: TGTGCCAGCAGTTTCGACAGCCCGGACCTCGATGGCTACACCTTC

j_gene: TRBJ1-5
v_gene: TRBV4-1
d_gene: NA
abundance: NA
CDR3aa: CASSTRTANQPQHF
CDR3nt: TGCGCCAGCAGCACCCGGACAGCTAATCAGCCCCAGCATTTT

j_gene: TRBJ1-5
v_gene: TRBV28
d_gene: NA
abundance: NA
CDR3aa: CASSSYIKDTRPWPQHF
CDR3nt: TGTGCCAGCAGTTCGTACATTAAGGACACTAGGCCCTGGCCCCAGCATTTT

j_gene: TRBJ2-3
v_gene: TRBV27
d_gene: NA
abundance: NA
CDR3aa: CASSLLGQGNTDTQYF
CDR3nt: TGTGCCAGCAGCCTCTTGGGGCAGGGGAACACAGATACGCAGTATTTT

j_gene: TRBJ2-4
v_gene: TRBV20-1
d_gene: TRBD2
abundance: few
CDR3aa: CSAPGAGGRDKNIQYF
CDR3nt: TGCAGTGCCCCCGGAGCGGGGGGCCGGGACAAAAACATTCAGTACTTC

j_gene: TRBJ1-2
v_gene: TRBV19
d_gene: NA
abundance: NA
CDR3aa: CASSIAGVEGYTF
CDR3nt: TGTGCCAGTAGTATCGCCGGGGTGGAGGGCTACACCTTC

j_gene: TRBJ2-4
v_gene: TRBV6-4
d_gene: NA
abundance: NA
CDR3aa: CASQYHPLRAKNIQYF
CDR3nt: TGTGCCTCTCAGTACCATCCCTTGAGAGCCAAAAACATTCAGTACTTC

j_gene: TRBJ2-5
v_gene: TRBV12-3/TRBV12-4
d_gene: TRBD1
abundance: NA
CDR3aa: CASRHSTGGGETQYF
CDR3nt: TGTGCCAGCAGACACTCTACAGGGGGCGGTGAGACCCAGTACTTC

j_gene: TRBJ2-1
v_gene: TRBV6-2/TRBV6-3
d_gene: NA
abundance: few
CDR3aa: CASSYENYNEQFF
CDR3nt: TGTGCCAGCAGTTACGAGAATTACAATGAGCAGTTCTTC

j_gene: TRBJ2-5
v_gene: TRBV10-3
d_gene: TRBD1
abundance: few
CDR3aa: CAIRSGTGGLETQYF
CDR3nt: TGTGCCATCAGATCCGGGACAGGGGGTTTAGAGACCCAGTACTTC

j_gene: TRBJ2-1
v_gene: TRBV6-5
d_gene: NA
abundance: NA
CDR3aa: CASSRGTYNEQFF
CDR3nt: TGTGCCAGCAGTAGGGGTACCTACAATGAGCAGTTCTTC

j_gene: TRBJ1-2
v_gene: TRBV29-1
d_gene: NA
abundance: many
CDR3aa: CSVEDAEEGYTF
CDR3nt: TGCAGCGTTGAAGATGCCGAGGAAGGCTACACCTTC

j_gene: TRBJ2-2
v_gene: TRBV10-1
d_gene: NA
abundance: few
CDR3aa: CASSSTPNTGELFF
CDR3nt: TGCGCCAGCAGTTCCACTCCGAACACCGGGGAGCTGTTTTTT